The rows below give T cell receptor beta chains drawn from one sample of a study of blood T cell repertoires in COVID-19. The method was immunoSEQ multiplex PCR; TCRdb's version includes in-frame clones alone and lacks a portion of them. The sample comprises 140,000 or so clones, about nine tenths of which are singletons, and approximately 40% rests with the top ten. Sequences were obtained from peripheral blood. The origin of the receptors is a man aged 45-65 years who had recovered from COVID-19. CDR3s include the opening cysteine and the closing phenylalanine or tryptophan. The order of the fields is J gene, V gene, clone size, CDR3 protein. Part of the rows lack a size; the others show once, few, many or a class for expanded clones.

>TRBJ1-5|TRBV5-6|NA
CASSQTGLASNQPQHF
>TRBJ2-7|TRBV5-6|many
CASSLVAGGFYEQYF
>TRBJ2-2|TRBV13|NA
CASSATSGGYTGELFF
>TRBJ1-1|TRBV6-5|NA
CASRKHRTMNTEAFF
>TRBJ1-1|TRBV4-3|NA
CASSQGDSTLNTEAFF
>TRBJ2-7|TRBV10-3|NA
CAISVDRGAYEQYF
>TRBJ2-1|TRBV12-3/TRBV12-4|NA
CASSQNNEQFF
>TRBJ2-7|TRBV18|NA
CASSPVAGGQDEQYF
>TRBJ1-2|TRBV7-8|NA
CASSLGGGQGSYGYTF
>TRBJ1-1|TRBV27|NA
CASSSARETGRTEAFF